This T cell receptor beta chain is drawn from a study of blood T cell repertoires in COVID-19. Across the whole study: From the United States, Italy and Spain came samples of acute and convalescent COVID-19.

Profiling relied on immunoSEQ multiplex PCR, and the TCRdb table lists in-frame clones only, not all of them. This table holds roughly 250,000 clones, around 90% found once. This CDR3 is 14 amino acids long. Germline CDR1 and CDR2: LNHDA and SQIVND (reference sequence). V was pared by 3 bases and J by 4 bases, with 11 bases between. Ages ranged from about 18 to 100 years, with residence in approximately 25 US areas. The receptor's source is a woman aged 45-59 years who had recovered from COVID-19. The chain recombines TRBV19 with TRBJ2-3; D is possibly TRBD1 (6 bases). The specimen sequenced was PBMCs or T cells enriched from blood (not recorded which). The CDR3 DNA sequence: TGTGCCAGTAGTATGGCCAGGGGCGCAGATACGCAGTATTTT. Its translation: CASSMARGADTQYF. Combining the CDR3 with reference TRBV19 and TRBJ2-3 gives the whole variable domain DGGITQSPKYLFRKEGQNVTLSCEQNLNHDAMYWYRQDPGQGLRLIYYSQIVNDFQKGDIAEGYSVSREKKESFPLTVTSAQKNPTAFYLCASSMARGADTQYFGPGTRLTVL.